Listed below are T cell receptor beta chains from one sample, sequenced in a study of OX40 agonist ivuxolimab in advanced cancers. Data came from immunoSEQ multiplex PCR; TCRdb stores just in-frame clones and leaves some out. The data hold 70,000 or so clones, with approximately 80% observed a single time. The specimen comprised CD4+ or CD8+ T cells sorted from blood, sampled in a trial of the OX40 agonist ivuxolimab. The receptors originated from an adult with an advanced solid tumor such as melanoma, head and neck, liver or kidney cancer. CDR3s include the opening cysteine and the closing phenylalanine or tryptophan. D genes are given only for firm matches. Where a row states a size, it is once, few, many or the class of an expanded clone; other rows omit it.

D gene	clone size	V gene	J gene	CDR3 protein	CDR3 DNA
TRBD1	.	TRBV19	TRBJ1-1	CASSIGGQGREAFF	TGTGCCAGTAGTATAGGGGGACAGGGGAGAGAAGCTTTCTTT
.	.	TRBV5-1	TRBJ2-3	CASSLNLQQGGTQYF	TGCGCCAGCAGCTTGAATCTACAACAGGGAGGTACGCAGTATTTT
.	.	TRBV18	TRBJ2-1	CASSPPTGYNEQFF	TGTGCCAGCTCACCACCGACCGGGTACAATGAGCAGTTCTTC
TRBD1	.	TRBV30	TRBJ2-1	CAWRGQGVNEQFF	TGTGCCTGGAGGGGACAGGGGGTGAATGAGCAGTTCTTC
.	few	TRBV11-2	TRBJ1-2	CASSPLRGSGYTF	TGTGCCAGCAGCCCACTTCGGGGTTCCGGCTACACCTTC
.	.	TRBV27	TRBJ2-2	CASSPRVGTGELFF	TGTGCCAGCAGCCCCCGAGTAGGCACCGGGGAGCTGTTTTTT
TRBD1	once	TRBV9	TRBJ2-3	CASSVGTGWTDTQYF	TGTGCCAGCAGCGTAGGGACAGGGTGGACAGATACGCAGTATTTT
TRBD1	.	TRBV5-1	TRBJ2-5	CASSPRTGEETQYF	TGCGCCAGCAGCCCTAGGACAGGGGAAGAGACCCAGTACTTC
TRBD1	.	TRBV27	TRBJ2-3	CASSYWDRGPDTQYF	TGTGCCAGCAGTTATTGGGACAGGGGGCCTGATACGCAGTATTTT
.	few	TRBV11-2	TRBJ1-5	CASSNGHTNQPQHF	TGTGCCAGCAGCAACGGTCATACAAATCAGCCCCAGCATTTT
.	.	TRBV5-1	TRBJ2-3	CASSLTRAFTDTQYF	TGCGCCAGCAGCTTGACCAGGGCCTTCACAGATACGCAGTATTTT
.	.	TRBV5-1	TRBJ2-5	CASRLVVQETQYF	TGCGCCAGCAGGCTGGTCGTCCAAGAGACCCAGTACTTC
.	medium-sized	TRBV19	TRBJ1-1	CASSIKGGLNTEAFF	TGTGCCAGTAGTATTAAGGGGGGGTTGAACACTGAAGCTTTCTTT
.	.	TRBV27	TRBJ1-5	CASSFSTANQPQHF	TGTGCCAGCAGTTTTTCCACAGCGAATCAGCCCCAGCATTTT
.	.	TRBV15	TRBJ1-3	CATSRGSGGNTIYF	TGTGCCACCAGCAGAGGCAGCGGTGGAAACACCATATATTTT
.	.	TRBV2	TRBJ1-5	CASSVDQNNQPQHF	TGTGCCAGCAGCGTAGACCAGAACAATCAGCCCCAGCATTTT
.	.	TRBV6-5	TRBJ1-2	CASSSRDYYGYTF	TGTGCCAGCAGTTCCAGGGATTACTATGGCTACACCTTC
.	.	TRBV21-1	TRBJ1-2	CASSAPRDSYYGYTF	TGTGCCAGCAGCGCGCCCCGAGACAGCTACTATGGCTACACCTTC
.	.	TRBV25-1	TRBJ2-1	CASSEPGSYNEQFF	TGTGCCAGCAGTGAACCGGGGTCCTACAATGAGCAGTTCTTC
TRBD1	.	TRBV9	TRBJ1-1	CASSANRGLNTEAFF	TGTGCCAGCAGCGCAAACAGGGGGCTGAACACTGAAGCTTTCTTT
.	few	TRBV27	TRBJ1-2	CASRAGHGSYGYTF	TGTGCCAGCAGAGCAGGACATGGGAGCTATGGCTACACCTTC
TRBD1	.	TRBV28	TRBJ1-6	CASSLPGTGGGPLHF	TGTGCCAGCAGTTTACCCGGGACAGGGGGCGGACCCCTCCACTTT
TRBD2	once	TRBV28	TRBJ2-6	CASSYNPGLAGGSGANVLTF	TGTGCCAGCAGCTACAACCCCGGACTAGCGGGAGGTTCTGGGGCCAACGTCCTGACTTTC
.	once	TRBV5-6	TRBJ1-3	CASSLVAGGNTIYF	TGTGCCAGCAGCTTGGTGGCAGGTGGAAACACCATATATTTT
.	.	TRBV12-5	TRBJ2-2	CASGLVFGGNTGELFF	TGTGCTAGTGGTTTGGTCTTTGGGGGGAACACCGGGGAGCTGTTTTTT
.	once	TRBV5-4	TRBJ2-7	CASSLVGHEQYF	TGTGCCAGCAGCCTTGTGGGGCACGAGCAGTACTTC
TRBD2	once	TRBV5-1	TRBJ2-5	CASSLSLAGRVETQYF	TGCGCCAGCAGCTTGTCCCTAGCGGGACGTGTAGAGACCCAGTACTTC
TRBD1	many	TRBV18	TRBJ1-5	CASSPDRGGNQPQHF	TGTGCCAGCTCACCGGACAGGGGGGGCAATCAGCCCCAGCATTTT
.	.	TRBV30	TRBJ2-7	CAWSKGLPYEQYF	TGTGCCTGGAGTAAGGGACTGCCCTACGAGCAGTACTTC